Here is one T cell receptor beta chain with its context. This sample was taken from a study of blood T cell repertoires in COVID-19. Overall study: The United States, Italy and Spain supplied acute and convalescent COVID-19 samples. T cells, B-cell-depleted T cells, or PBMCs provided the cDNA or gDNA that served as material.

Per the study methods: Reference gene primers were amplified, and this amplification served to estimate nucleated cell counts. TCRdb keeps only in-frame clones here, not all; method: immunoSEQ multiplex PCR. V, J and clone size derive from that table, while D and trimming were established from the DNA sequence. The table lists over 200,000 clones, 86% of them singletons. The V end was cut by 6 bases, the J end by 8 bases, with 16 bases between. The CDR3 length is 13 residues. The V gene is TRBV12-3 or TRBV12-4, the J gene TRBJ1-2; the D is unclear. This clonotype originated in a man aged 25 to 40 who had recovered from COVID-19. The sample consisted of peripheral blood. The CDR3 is CASRLIPSLGYTF. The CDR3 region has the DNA TGTGCCAGCAGACTTATACCCTCACTCGGCTACACCTTC.